The 3 T cell receptor beta chains reported below all come from one sample, sequenced in a study of vaccination and CD4 T cells after COVID-19. Sequence data for DNA of cultured CD4+ T cells were generated by the Oncomine TCR Beta short-read assay. One entry per CDR3 protein, called by TCRdb with MiXCR from the PCR reads. The sample has about 18,000 distinct CDR3 sequences; nearly 60% are singletons. The antigens for these receptors are not known. Treatment described: 10-day PBMC culture with coronavirus spike peptide pools or control peptides (ViraFEST assay). Sample: CD4+ T cells from blood, cultured in vitro, taken before SARS-CoV-2 vaccination. The receptor source for this set is a human donor who had recovered from COVID-19.

The rearrangement links TRBV28 to TRBJ1-4; a weak D match, TRBD1 (6 bases). The length of the CDR3 is 14 residues. V shed 7 bases and J shed 5 bases, with 14 bases lying between them. CDR1 and CDR2 from the germline V gene are MDHEN and SYDVKM. For the CDR3, the DNA is TGTGCCAGCACCTCACAGGACAGCAATGAAAAACTGTTTTTT. Translating gives CASTSQDSNEKLFF.

This CDR3 is CASSDLGQSSGNTIYF. As DNA, the CDR3 is TGTGCCAGCTCAGACCTGGGACAAAGCTCTGGAAACACCATATATTTT. J is TRBJ1-3 and V is TRBV18; possible D gene TRBD1, 6 bases. CDR1 and CDR2 (germline): KGHSH, LQKENI. V was cut by 5 bases and J by 0 bases, with 14 bases left in between. The CDR3 has 16 residues. Full variable domain (outside the CDR3, taken from reference TRBV18 and TRBJ1-3): NAGVMQNPRHLVRRRGQEARLRCSPMKGHSHVYWYRQLPEEGLKFMVYLQKENIIDESGMPKERFSAEFPKEGPSILRIQQVVRGDSAAYFCASSDLGQSSGNTIYFGEGSWLTVV.

The chain recombines TRBV20-1 with TRBJ2-6; 9 bases align to TRBD2. After removal of 3 bases from V and 4 bases from J, the junction contained 4 bases not matched to a gene. The V gene's germline CDR1 is DFQATT and CDR2 SNEGSKA (reference sequence). CDR3 size: 15 residues. The CDR3 nucleotides read TGCAGTGCTAGGGATAGCGGGAGAGGGGCCAACGTCCTGACTTTC. This gives the protein CSARDSGRGANVLTF.